This T cell receptor beta chain was identified in a study of blood T cells in healthy people across ages. It was with a sample-barcoded 5' primer and a J-beta primer mix that a second PCR of roughly 7 to 12 cycles was run. TCRdb fed the 5' RACE reads into MiXCR, producing one record per CDR3 protein. The sample lists approximately 730,000 distinct CDR3 sequences, approximately 39% occurring once. This clonotype has a single count. Its antigen is unknown. Germline trimming cut 4 bases from V and 6 bases from J; bases unmatched to any gene: 2. CDR1 is MDHEN and CDR2 is SYDVKM in the germline V gene. The CDR3 has 12 residues. Each donor was a healthy Caucasian individual from Russia, aged roughly 6 to 90. Researchers collected approximately 9.5 milliliters of peripheral blood from every single donor. Findings and caveats of the study: Diversity estimates from one million T cells were considered underestimates.

The specimen sequenced was blood. The V call is TRBV28, the J call TRBJ2-7, with TRBD1 identical over 8 bases. The TCR sequence derives from a woman aged 55-75 years in good health. CDR3 residues: CASSSGQVEQYF. The CDR3 region has the DNA TGTGCCAGCAGTTCGGGACAGGTCGAGCAGTACTTC.